The clone carrying this T cell receptor beta chain is labeled large. The sample belongs to a study of regulatory T cells. Amplification used 52 TRBV primers and 13 TRBJ primers. Assay used: immunoSEQ multiplex PCR; TCRdb lists only in-frame clones, some missing. The sample contains over 9,000 clones, roughly 84% of which appear only once. Trimming cost V 5 bases and J 4 bases, with 14 bases left between them. Germline V gene sequence: CDR1 SGHAT, CDR2 FQNNGV. The CDR3 is 14 amino acids. What was sequenced was CD8+ T cells sorted from blood. The sequence came from a person aged 18 to 29 with CD3G deficiency. This chain joins TRBV11-2 and TRBJ1-1; D unclear. In DNA form, the CDR3 reads TGTGCCAGCAGCGCGAACTTGGGGAGCACTGAAGCTTTCTTT. Translation: CASSANLGSTEAFF.